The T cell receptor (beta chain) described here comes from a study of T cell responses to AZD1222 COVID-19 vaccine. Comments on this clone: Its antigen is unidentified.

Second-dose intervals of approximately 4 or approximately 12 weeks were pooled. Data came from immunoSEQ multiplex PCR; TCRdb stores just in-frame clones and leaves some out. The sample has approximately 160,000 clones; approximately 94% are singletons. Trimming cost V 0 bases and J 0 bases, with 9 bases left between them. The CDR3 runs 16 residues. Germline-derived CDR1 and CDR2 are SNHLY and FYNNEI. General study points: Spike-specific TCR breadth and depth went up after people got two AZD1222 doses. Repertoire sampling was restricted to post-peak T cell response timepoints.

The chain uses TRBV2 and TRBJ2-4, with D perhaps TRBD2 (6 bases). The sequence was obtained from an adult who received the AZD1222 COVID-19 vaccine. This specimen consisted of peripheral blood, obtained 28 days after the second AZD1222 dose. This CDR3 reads CASSEAGGLAKNIQYF. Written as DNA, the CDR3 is TGTGCCAGCAGTGAAGCGGGGGGACTAGCCAAAAACATTCAGTACTTC.